This T cell receptor (beta chain) was identified during a study of CD8 T cells in ankylosing spondylitis. The CDR3 length is 14 residues. Trimming cost V 8 bases and J 7 bases, with 20 bases left between them. By quantitative 5'-RACE with molecular barcodes, the TCR beta libraries were made. TCRdb itself ran the 5' RACE reads through MiXCR, one entry per CDR3 protein. Altogether some 840,000 distinct CDR3 sequences are present, roughly 10% being singletons, with the ten largest covering more than 0.5%. Study conclusions and caveats: A subset of motif variants has previously been described in the synovial fluid and blood of reactive arthritis. CD8+ disease-linked clones were present at relatively low frequencies in blood. A TCR beta motif made of several highly homologous variants seemed typical of ankylosing spondylitis blood.

Worth noting for this clonotype: Antigen specificity is unknown.

The rearrangement links TRBV12-3 or TRBV12-4 to TRBJ2-5; D uncertain. This receptor was identified in a male donor with ankylosing spondylitis. Sequencing was carried out using blood, either unsorted or a sorted T cell fraction (not recorded which). The CDR3, as DNA: TGTGCCAGCTCCCGGGCAGCAATTCAATGGACCCAGTACTTC. This encodes CASSRAAIQWTQYF.